The 22 T cell receptor beta chains presented below share a single source sample, sequenced in a study of blood T cell repertoires in COVID-19. Clones were read by immunoSEQ multiplex PCR, and TCRdb kept only the in-frame ones, dropping some. The table has 200,000 to 250,000 clones, 80% seen once. The specimen sequenced was peripheral blood. The receptors originated from a human donor in a cohort sampled during active COVID-19.

The rearrangement links TRBV28 to TRBJ1-5; TRBD1 is a possible D gene (6 bases). This CDR3 has 17 amino acids. Germline-derived CDR1 and CDR2 are MDHEN and SYDVKM. Trimming stripped 5 bases from V and 6 bases from J, with 23 bases between. CDR3 DNA: TGTGCCAGCAGTCCAGGTCAGGGGACGGCCTTTGGTCAGCCCCAGCATTTT. Its protein is CASSPGQGTAFGQPQHF.

The CDR3 DNA reads as TGTGCCAGCAGCCAAGATGGACAGACTGGCTACACCTTC. It translates to CASSQDGQTGYTF. J is TRBJ1-2 and V is TRBV3-1 (or the pseudogene TRBV3-2); D possibly corresponds to TRBD1 (6 bases). Deletions cut 0 bases from V and 7 bases from J, with 9 bases between. Germline CDR1 LGHDT, CDR2 YNNKEL (reference sequence). CDR3 length: 13 residues.

The rearrangement joins TRBV21-1 to TRBJ2-3; TRBD1, the table's D call, lacks a check against the DNA. TRBV21-1 is a pseudogene locus. The CDR3 contains 15 residues. CDR3 sequence reads: CASSNCFDRGDTQYF. Written as DNA, the CDR3 is TGTGCCAGCAGCAATTGCTTTGACAGGGGGGATACGCAGTATTTT.

The count of this clone is one. V usage is TRBV7-3 and J usage is TRBJ1-1, with D hard to call. Trimming took 1 base from V and 4 from J, leaving 16 bases between them. Germline V lookup: CDR1 SGHTA, CDR2 FQGTGA. The CDR3 has 16 amino acids. CDR3 DNA sequence: TGTGCCAGCAGCTTAATAGCGGGAGGGATCGGCACTGAAGCTTTCTTT. It is translated as CASSLIAGGIGTEAFF. Complete variable domain (other parts from reference TRBV7-3 and TRBJ1-1): GAGVSQTPSNKVTEKGKYVELRCDPISGHTALYWYRQSLGQGPEFLIYFQGTGAADDSGLPNDRFFAVRPEGSVSTLKIQRTERGDSAVYLCASSLIAGGIGTEAFFGQGTRLTVV.

The J gene is TRBJ1-1, the V gene TRBV6-6; the D gene is possibly TRBD1 (5 bases). This CDR3 is built from 14 residues. The V end lost 4 bases, the J end lost 10 bases, and 19 bases lay between the germline ends. CDR1 and CDR2 from the germline V gene are MNHNY and SVGAGI (reference sequence). In nucleotides, the CDR3 is TGTGCCAGCAGTTCGGTGGCAGGGACTCTGGGAGCTTTCTTT. It codes for CASSSVAGTLGAFF.

This sequence joins TRBV2 and TRBJ2-2; 11 bases map to TRBD2. CDR1 is SNHLY and CDR2 is FYNNEI in the germline V gene. This CDR3 contains 17 residues. Losses at the gene ends were 5 bases for V and 0 bases for J; bases not matched to a gene: 5. CDR3 region: CASSILAGASNTGELFF. The CDR3 coding sequence is TGTGCCAGCAGTATACTAGCGGGGGCCTCGAACACCGGGGAGCTGTTTTTT.

As DNA, the CDR3 is TGTGCCAGCAATTCAGGCCTTCCTAATTCACCCCTCCACTTT. Translation gives CASNSGLPNSPLHF. V gene TRBV6-5 combines with J gene TRBJ1-6; no clear D gene. CDR1 is MNHEY, CDR2 SVGAGI, per germline. The CDR3 is made up of 14 amino acids. V lost 7 bases and J lost 6, with 13 bases in between.

V is TRBV4-1 and J is TRBJ1-6; TRBD1 is a possible D gene (6 bases). The germline V gene has CDR1 MGHRA and CDR2 YSYEKL. The CDR3 has 17 amino acids. Trimming removed 1 base from V and 14 bases from J, with 24 bases in between. The chain's CDR3 is CASSQGSRGTPTHTLHF. For the CDR3, the DNA is TGCGCCAGCAGCCAAGGATCTAGGGGGACCCCAACTCATACCCTCCACTTT.

The chain combines TRBV3-1 (or the pseudogene TRBV3-2) with TRBJ1-1; no reliable D call. The CDR3 consists of 13 residues. Germline V gives CDR1 LGHDT, CDR2 YNNKEL (reference sequence). The V end lost 4 bases, the J end lost 1 base, and 7 bases lay between the germline ends. The CDR3 protein is CASSLLGNTEAFF. CDR3 nucleotide sequence: TGTGCCAGCAGCCTCCTAGGGAACACTGAAGCTTTCTTT.

V gene TRBV28 combines with J gene TRBJ2-7, with D possibly being TRBD1 (6 bases). This CDR3 is built from 16 residues. Per the germline V gene, CDR1 is MDHEN and CDR2 is SYDVKM. Trimming took 7 bases from V and 6 from J, leaving 25 bases between them. The CDR3 DNA follows: TGTGCCAGCACCATCGACCGTACAGGGTCCCTCTCCGAGCAGTACTTC. Its protein product is CASTIDRTGSLSEQYF.

This clone was counted only a few times. This chain connects TRBV5-5 to TRBJ2-1; D remains unclear. V lost 0 bases to trimming and J lost 8 bases, with 15 bases between them. CDR1 and CDR2 (germline): SGHKS, YYEKEE (reference sequence). There are 15 residues in the CDR3. CDR3 DNA sequence: TGTGCCAGCAGCTTGGAAGTTGGCCCCCAGGATGAGCAGTTCTTC. This codes for CASSLEVGPQDEQFF.

The CDR3 DNA reads as TGTGCCAGTAGTATGTCAAGCTCGGGACAGAGGTCCGAGCAGTACTTC. Translated, it gives CASSMSSSGQRSEQYF. The V and J genes are TRBV19 and TRBJ2-7; TRBD1 matches at 7 bases. V shed 3 bases, J shed 6 bases, and the junction held 14 bases outside the gene matches. This CDR3 contains 16 residues. From germline, CDR1 is LNHDA and CDR2 SQIVND (reference sequence).

The chain combines TRBV19 with TRBJ1-5; 7 bases align to TRBD1. CDR1 LNHDA and CDR2 SQIVND come from the germline V gene (reference sequence). J lost 3 bases, V lost 2 bases, and 4 bases had no gene match. CDR3 size: 15 residues. CDR3 sequence (DNA): TGTGCCAGTAGTATAATGCAGGGGGTCAATCAGCCCCAGCATTTT. Translating it yields CASSIMQGVNQPQHF.

This clone was seen a handful of times. The rearrangement links TRBV10-3 to TRBJ1-2; D possibly corresponds to TRBD1 (6 bases). The CDR3 has 14 residues. Deletions cut 10 bases from V and 2 bases from J, with 17 bases between. Germline assignment: CDR1 ENHRY and CDR2 SYGVKD. The CDR3 nucleotides are TGTGCCACCGGATCACAGGGTCGGAACTATGGCTACACCTTC. It codes for CATGSQGRNYGYTF.

At least ten counts were recorded for this clone. The V and J genes are TRBV20-1 and TRBJ1-1; D unclear. Germline CDR1 is DFQATT and CDR2 is SNEGSKA (reference sequence). The ends were cut back, 2 bases at V and 9 bases at J, with 10 bases in the middle. This CDR3 has 11 residues. The CDR3 region is CSARQDIQAFF. In nucleotides, the CDR3 is TGCAGTGCTAGACAGGATATTCAAGCTTTCTTT.

The gene calls are TRBV4-3 and TRBJ1-2, with D tentatively TRBD1 (6 bases). The V end was cut by 1 base, the J end by 5 bases, with 14 bases between. This CDR3 contains 15 residues. Per the germline V gene, CDR1 is LGHNA and CDR2 is YSLEER. CDR3 in DNA: TGCGCCAGCAGCCAAGCCCCTGGGACACCTTATGGCTACACCTTC. As protein: CASSQAPGTPYGYTF.

The chain combines TRBV2 with TRBJ2-1; tentatively, D is TRBD1 (5 bases). Germline V gene data show CDR1 as SNHLY and CDR2 as FYNNEI. Trimming took off 4 bases at V and 0 bases at J, with 10 bases between the two ends. The CDR3 is made up of 15 amino acids. The CDR3 bases are TGTGCCAGCAGTGCCCAGGGTAGCTCCTACAATGAGCAGTTCTTC. It translates to CASSAQGSSYNEQFF.

This rearrangement joins TRBV19 to TRBJ2-3, with 7 bases fitting TRBD2. Germline assignment: CDR1 LNHDA and CDR2 SQIVND (reference sequence). The junction had 13 bases not matched to a gene; V was cut back by 7 bases and J by 0 bases. This CDR3 spans 17 amino acids. The CDR3 here is CASKGGEGTASTDTQYF. CDR3 DNA: TGTGCCAGTAAGGGAGGGGAAGGGACCGCTAGCACAGATACGCAGTATTTT.

The chain uses TRBV28 and TRBJ2-5, with TRBD2 matching over 7 bases. J lost 2 bases, V lost 5 bases, and 11 bases had no gene match. The CDR3 runs 16 residues. Looked up from germline, CDR1 is MDHEN and CDR2 is SYDVKM. The CDR3 region has the DNA TGTGCCAGCAGTCGCTCGGGAGGCGGAACTCAAGAGACCCAGTACTTC. This encodes CASSRSGGGTQETQYF.

This clone appeared a single time. The genes are TRBV9 and TRBJ2-7; D is ambiguous. The V gene's germline CDR1 is SGDLS and CDR2 YYNGEE. This CDR3 spans 15 amino acids. V was clipped by 0 bases and J by 2 bases, with 12 bases between them. CDR3 residues: CASSVALSPPYEQYF. CDR3 coding DNA: TGTGCCAGCAGCGTAGCTCTGAGTCCCCCCTACGAGCAGTACTTC.

V gene TRBV6-5 combines with J gene TRBJ1-6, with D uncertain. In germline, CDR1 is MNHEY, CDR2 SVGAGI. This CDR3 is built from 12 residues. V lost 6 bases, J lost 6 bases, and 6 bases lay in between. The CDR3 region has the DNA TGTGCCAGCAGGATGGCTAATTCACCCCTCCACTTT. It codes for CASRMANSPLHF.

The genes are TRBV21-1 and TRBJ1-1; the table's D call, TRBD1, has no DNA check behind it. TRBV21-1 is designated a pseudogene. The length of the CDR3 is 16 residues. The chain's CDR3 is CASSLRDRVGSTEAFF. CDR3 DNA: TGTGCCAGCAGCCTCCGGGACAGGGTTGGGAGCACTGAAGCTTTCTTT.